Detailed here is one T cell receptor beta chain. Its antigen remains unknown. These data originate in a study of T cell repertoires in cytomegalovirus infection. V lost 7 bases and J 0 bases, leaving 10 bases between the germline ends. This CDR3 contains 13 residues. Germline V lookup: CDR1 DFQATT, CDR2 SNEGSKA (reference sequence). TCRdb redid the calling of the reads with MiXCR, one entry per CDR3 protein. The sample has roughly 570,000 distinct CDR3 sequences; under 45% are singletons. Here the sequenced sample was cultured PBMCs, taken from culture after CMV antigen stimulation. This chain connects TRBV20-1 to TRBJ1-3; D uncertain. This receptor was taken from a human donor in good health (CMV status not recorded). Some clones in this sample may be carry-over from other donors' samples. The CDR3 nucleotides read TGCAGTGTCGGCAGAGCCTCTGGAAACACCATATATTTT. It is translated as CSVGRASGNTIYF.